This T cell receptor beta chain was captured by sequencing in a study of T-cell memory formation after mild COVID-19. Germline CDR1 reads SNHLY; CDR2 reads FYNNEI. The CDR3 is 15 residues long. V lost 2 bases to trimming and J lost 1 base; unmatched junction nucleotides: 2. This clonotype was seen a handful of times. TCRdb passed the 5' RACE reads through MiXCR, listing each CDR3 protein once. Of approximately 100,000 distinct CDR3 sequences listed, about an eighth are singletons. The chain links TRBV2 to TRBJ2-5; TRBD2 matches 9 bases. Sequenced: PBMCs or a T cell subset sorted from them (not recorded which). The clonotype comes from an adult woman who had mild COVID-19 (a few samples of this study predate the infection). Cell type and time point are not known. CDR3 sequence: CASSEPSGVQETQYF. In DNA, the CDR3 is TGTGCCAGCAGTGAACCTAGCGGGGTCCAAGAGACCCAGTACTTC.